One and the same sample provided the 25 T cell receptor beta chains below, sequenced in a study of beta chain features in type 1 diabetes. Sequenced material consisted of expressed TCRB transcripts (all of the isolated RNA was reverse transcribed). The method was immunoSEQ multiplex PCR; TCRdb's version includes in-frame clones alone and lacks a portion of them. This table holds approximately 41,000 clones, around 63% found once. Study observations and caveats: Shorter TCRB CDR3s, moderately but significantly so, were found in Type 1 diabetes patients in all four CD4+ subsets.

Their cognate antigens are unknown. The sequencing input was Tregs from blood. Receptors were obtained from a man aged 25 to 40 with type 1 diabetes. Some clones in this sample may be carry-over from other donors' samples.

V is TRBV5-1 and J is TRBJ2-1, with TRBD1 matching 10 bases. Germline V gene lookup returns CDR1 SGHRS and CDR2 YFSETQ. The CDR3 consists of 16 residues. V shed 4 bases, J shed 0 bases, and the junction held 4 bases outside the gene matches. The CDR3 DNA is TGCGCCAGCAGCGGGACAGGGGTAGCCTCCTACAATGAGCAGTTCTTC. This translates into CASSGTGVASYNEQFF.

The CDR3 sequence: CASSEGARIVADTQYF. The CDR3 coding sequence is TGTGCCAGCAGTGAAGGGGCCAGGATCGTCGCAGATACGCAGTATTTT. This chain links TRBV2 with TRBJ2-3; no clear D gene. In germline, CDR1 is SNHLY, CDR2 FYNNEI. The length of the CDR3 is 16 residues. The V end was cut by 1 base, the J end by 4 bases, with 15 bases between.

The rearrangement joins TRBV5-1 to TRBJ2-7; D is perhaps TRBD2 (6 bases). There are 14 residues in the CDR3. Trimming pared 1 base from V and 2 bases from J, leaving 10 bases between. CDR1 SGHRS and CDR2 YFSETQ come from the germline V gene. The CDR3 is CASSLRPGAYEQYF. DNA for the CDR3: TGCGCCAGCAGCTTGCGCCCGGGGGCCTACGAGCAGTACTTC.

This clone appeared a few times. The CDR3 sequence is CAISGQVQETQYF. CDR3 in DNA: TGTGCCATCAGCGGACAGGTACAAGAGACCCAGTACTTC. This rearrangement joins TRBV10-3 to TRBJ2-5; 7 positions agree with TRBD1. The CDR3 is 13 residues long. Germline V CDR1 and CDR2: ENHRY, SYGVKD. Trimming at V came to 6 bases and at J to 2 bases, leaving 3 bases not matched to a gene.

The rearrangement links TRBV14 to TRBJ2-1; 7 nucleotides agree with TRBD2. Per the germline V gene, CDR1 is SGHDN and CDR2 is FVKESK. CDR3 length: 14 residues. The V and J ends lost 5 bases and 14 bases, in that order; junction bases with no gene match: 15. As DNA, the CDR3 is TGTGCCAGCAGCTGGGCTTCTACTAGCGCTTGGAAGTTCTTC. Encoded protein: CASSWASTSAWKFF.

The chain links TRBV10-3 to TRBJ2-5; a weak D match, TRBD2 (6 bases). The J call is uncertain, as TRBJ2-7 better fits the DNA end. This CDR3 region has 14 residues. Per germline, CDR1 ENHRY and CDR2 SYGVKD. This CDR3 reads CAISESGLTYEQYF. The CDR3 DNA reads TGTGCCATCAGTGAGTCGGGACTTACCTACGAGCAGTACTTC.

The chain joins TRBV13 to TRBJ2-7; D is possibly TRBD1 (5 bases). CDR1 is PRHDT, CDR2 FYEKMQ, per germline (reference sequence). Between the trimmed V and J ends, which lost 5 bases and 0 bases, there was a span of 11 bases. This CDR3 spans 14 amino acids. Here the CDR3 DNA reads TGTGCCAGCAGCGCCAACAGGATCTCCTACGAGCAGTACTTC. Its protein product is CASSANRISYEQYF.

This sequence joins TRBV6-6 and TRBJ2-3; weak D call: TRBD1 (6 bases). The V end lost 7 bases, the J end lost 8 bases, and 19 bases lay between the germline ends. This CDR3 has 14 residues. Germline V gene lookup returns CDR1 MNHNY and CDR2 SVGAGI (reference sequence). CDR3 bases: TGTGCCAGCACCCCTCACGCAGGGGCTGGTACGCAGTATTTT. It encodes CASTPHAGAGTQYF.

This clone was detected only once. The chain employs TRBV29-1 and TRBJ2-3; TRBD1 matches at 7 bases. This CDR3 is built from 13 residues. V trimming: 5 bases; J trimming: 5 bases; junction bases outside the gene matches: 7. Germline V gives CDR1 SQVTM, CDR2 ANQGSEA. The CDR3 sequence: CSVQRGQIDTQYF. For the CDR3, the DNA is TGCAGCGTTCAAAGGGGGCAAATAGATACGCAGTATTTT.

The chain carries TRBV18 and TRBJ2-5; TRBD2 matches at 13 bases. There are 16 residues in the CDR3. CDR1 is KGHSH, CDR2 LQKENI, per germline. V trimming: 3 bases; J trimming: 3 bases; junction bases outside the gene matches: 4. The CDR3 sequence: CASSPGTSGAKETQYF. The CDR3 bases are TGTGCCAGCTCACCCGGGACTAGCGGGGCCAAAGAGACCCAGTACTTC.

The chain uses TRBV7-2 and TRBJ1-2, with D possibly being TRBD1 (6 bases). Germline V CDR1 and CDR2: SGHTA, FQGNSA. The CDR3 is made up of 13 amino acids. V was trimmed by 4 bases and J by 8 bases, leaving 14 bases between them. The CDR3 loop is CASSSQGLMGYTF. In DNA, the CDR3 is TGTGCCAGCAGCTCCCAGGGGCTGATGGGCTACACCTTC.

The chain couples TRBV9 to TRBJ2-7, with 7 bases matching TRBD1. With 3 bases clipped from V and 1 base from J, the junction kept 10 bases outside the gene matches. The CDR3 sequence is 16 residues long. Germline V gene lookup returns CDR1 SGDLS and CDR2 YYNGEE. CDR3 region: CASSAAGGGVSYEQYF. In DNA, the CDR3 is TGTGCCAGCAGCGCCGCAGGGGGTGGGGTGTCCTACGAGCAGTACTTC.

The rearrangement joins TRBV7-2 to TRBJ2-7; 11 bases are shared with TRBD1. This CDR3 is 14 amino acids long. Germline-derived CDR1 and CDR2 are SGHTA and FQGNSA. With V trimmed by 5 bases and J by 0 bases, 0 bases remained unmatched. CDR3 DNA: TGTGCCAGCAGCGGACAGGGGGCCTCCTACGAGCAGTACTTC. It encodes CASSGQGASYEQYF. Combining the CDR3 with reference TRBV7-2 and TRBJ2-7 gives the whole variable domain GAGVSQSPSNKVTEKGKDVELRCDPISGHTALYWYRQSLGQGLEFLIYFQGNSAPDKSGLPSDRFSAERTGGSVSTLTIQRTQQEDSAVYLCASSGQGASYEQYFGPGTRLTVT.

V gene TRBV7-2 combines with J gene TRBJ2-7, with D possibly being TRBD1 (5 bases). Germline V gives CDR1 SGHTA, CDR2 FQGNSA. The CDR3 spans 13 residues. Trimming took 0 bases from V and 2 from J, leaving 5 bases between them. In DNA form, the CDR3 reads TGTGCCAGCAGCTTAGCAGGGGCCTACGAGCAGTACTTC. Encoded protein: CASSLAGAYEQYF.

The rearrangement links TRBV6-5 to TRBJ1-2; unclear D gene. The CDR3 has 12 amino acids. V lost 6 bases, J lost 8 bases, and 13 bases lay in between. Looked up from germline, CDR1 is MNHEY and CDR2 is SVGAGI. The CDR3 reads CASSPGGRGYTF. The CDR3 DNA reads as TGTGCCAGCAGCCCCGGAGGGCGAGGCTACACCTTC.

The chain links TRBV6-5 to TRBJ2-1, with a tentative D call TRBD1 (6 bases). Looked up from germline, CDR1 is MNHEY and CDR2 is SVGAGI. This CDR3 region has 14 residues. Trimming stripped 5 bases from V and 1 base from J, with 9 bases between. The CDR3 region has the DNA TGTGCCAGCAGTGGGGGCTGGTCCTACAATGAGCAGTTCTTC. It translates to CASSGGWSYNEQFF.

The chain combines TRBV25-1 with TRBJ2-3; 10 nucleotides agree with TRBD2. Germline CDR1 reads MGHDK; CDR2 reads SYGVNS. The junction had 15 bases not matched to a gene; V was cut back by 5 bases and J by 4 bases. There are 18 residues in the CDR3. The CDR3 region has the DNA TGTGCCAGCAGTAAAACCGGACTAGCGGATGACTCCGCAGATACGCAGTATTTT. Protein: CASSKTGLADDSADTQYF.

The CDR3 region is CASSSGQGRTDTQYF. DNA of the CDR3: TGCGCCAGCAGCTCGGGACAGGGCAGGACAGATACGCAGTATTTT. The V gene is TRBV5-1, the J gene TRBJ2-3; the match to TRBD1 covers 9 bases. The CDR3 consists of 15 residues. Germline V gene data show CDR1 as SGHRS and CDR2 as YFSETQ. With V trimmed by 3 bases and J by 3 bases, 5 bases remained unmatched.

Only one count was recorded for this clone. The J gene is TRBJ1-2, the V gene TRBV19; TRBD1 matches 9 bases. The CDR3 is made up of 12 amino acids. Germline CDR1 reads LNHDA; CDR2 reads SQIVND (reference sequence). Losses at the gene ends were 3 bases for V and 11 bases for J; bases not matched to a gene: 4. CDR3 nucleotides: TGTGCCAGTAGTATCGGACAGGGGAGATACACCTTC. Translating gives CASSIGQGRYTF. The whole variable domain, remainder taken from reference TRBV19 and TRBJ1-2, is DGGITQSPKYLFRKEGQNVTLSCEQNLNHDAMYWYRQDPGQGLRLIYYSQIVNDFQKGDIAEGYSVSREKKESFPLTVTSAQKNPTAFYLCASSIGQGRYTFGSGTRLTVV.

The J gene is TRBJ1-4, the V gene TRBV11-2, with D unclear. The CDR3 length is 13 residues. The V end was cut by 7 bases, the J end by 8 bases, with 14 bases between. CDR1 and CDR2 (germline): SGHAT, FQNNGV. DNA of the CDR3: TGTGCCAGCAAAGAGGGAGGGCAAGAAAAACTGTTTTTT. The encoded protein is CASKEGGQEKLFF.

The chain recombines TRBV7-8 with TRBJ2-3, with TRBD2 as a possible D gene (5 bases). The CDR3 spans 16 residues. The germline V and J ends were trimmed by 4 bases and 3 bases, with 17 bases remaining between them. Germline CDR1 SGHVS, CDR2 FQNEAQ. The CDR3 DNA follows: TGTGCCAGCAGCTCCCGCACGGGGTGGAGGACAGATACGCAGTATTTT. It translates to CASSSRTGWRTDTQYF.

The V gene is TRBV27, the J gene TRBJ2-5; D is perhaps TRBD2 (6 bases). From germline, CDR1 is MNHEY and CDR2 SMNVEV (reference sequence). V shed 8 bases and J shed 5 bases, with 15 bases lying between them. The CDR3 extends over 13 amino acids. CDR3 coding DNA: TGTGCCAGCGGAAAATTTGGAGGGGAGACCCAGTACTTC. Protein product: CASGKFGGETQYF.

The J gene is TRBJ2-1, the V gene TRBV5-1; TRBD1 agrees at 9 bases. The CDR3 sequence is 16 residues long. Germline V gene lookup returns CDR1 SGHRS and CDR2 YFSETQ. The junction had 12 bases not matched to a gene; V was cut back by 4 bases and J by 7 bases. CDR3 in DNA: TGCGCCAGCAGCGCCCTCGACAGGGGGAAAGGTAATGAGCAGTTCTTC. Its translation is CASSALDRGKGNEQFF.

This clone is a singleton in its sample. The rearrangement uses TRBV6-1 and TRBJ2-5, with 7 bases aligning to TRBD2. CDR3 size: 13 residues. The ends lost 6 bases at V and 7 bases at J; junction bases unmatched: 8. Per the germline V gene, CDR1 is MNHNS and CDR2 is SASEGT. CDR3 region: CASRIAGRGTQYF. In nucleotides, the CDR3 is TGTGCCAGCAGGATAGCGGGCCGCGGGACCCAGTACTTC.

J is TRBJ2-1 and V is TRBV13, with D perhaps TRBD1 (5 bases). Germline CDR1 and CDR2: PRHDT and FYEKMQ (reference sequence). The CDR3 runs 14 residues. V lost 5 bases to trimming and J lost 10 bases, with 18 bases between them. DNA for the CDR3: TGTGCCAGCAGCAGACAGCCCCTCAGCCAAGAGCAGTTCTTC. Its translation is CASSRQPLSQEQFF.